Listed below are T cell receptor beta chains from one sample, sequenced in a study of cytomegalovirus exposure and HLA in healthy donors. Only in-frame clones appear in the TCRdb table, and some are missing; sequencing was by immunoSEQ multiplex PCR. The data show around 150,000 clones, approximately 79% seen once. Material: PBMCs. The receptors shown here come from a male donor in good health and CMV-seronegative. CDR3s include the opening cysteine and the closing phenylalanine or tryptophan. A D gene is named only where the DNA matches it firmly. Rows give clone size only sometimes, using once, few, many, or a class for an expanded clone.

size: .
V: TRBV7-7
D: TRBD2
J: TRBJ2-1
DNA: TGTGCCAGCAGCTTGATAGCGGGGGGTGAGCAGTTCTTC
CDR3: CASSLIAGGEQFF

size: .
V: TRBV6-5
D: TRBD1
J: TRBJ1-1
DNA: TGTGCCAGCATCCCGGGACAGGGGGCTTACACTGAAGCTTTCTTT
CDR3: CASIPGQGAYTEAFF

size: once
V: TRBV6-5
D: .
J: TRBJ1-1
DNA: TGTGCCAGCAGTACGGGGTTCAGAAACACTGAAGCTTTCTTT
CDR3: CASSTGFRNTEAFF

size: .
V: TRBV12-5
D: .
J: TRBJ2-5
DNA: TGTGCTAGTGGTTTTGCCTCAGGACAGTTAGAGACCCAGTACTTC
CDR3: CASGFASGQLETQYF

size: .
V: TRBV7-9
D: .
J: TRBJ2-3
DNA: TGTGCCAGCAGCTTGTACCAGAGCACAGATACGCAGTATTTT
CDR3: CASSLYQSTDTQYF

size: .
V: TRBV7-6
D: TRBD2
J: TRBJ2-7
DNA: TGTGCCAGCAGCCAGGGACTAGCGGGGGGGCGGTTGACCTACGAGCAGTACTTC
CDR3: CASSQGLAGGRLTYEQYF

size: .
V: TRBV6-1
D: .
J: TRBJ1-5
DNA: TGTGCCAGCAGTGAAAGAATAGGGGGGGATGGCAATCAGCCCCAGCATTTT
CDR3: CASSERIGGDGNQPQHF

size: .
V: TRBV19
D: TRBD1
J: TRBJ1-5
DNA: TGTGCCAGTAGTCCTCGACAGGGCCGGCAGCCCCAGCATTTT
CDR3: CASSPRQGRQPQHF

size: .
V: TRBV5-1
D: TRBD2
J: TRBJ2-3
DNA: TGCGCCAGCAGTGACGGGGGGTACGAGAAAGATACGCAGTATTTT
CDR3: CASSDGGYEKDTQYF

size: .
V: TRBV9
D: .
J: TRBJ2-7
DNA: TGTGCCAGCAGCGTAGGGCAGGACATTGACGAGCAGTACTTC
CDR3: CASSVGQDIDEQYF

size: few
V: TRBV2
D: .
J: TRBJ1-1
DNA: TGTGCCAGCAGTGACCTAGGGGGAACGAACACTGAAGCTTTCTTT
CDR3: CASSDLGGTNTEAFF

size: .
V: TRBV18
D: TRBD1
J: TRBJ2-7
DNA: TGTGCCAGCTCACAGGGGACAGTTTACGAGCAGTACTTC
CDR3: CASSQGTVYEQYF